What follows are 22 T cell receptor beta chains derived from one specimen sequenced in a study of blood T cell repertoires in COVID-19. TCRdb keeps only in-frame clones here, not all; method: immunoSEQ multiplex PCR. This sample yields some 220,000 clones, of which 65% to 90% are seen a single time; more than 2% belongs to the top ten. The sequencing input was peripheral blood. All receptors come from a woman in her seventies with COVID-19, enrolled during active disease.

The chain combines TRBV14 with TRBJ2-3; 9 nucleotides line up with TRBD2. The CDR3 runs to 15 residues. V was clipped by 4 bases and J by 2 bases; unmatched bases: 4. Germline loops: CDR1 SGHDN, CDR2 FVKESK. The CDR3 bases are TGTGCCAGCAGCCGGATAGCGGGAGACACAGATACGCAGTATTTT. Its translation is CASSRIAGDTDTQYF.

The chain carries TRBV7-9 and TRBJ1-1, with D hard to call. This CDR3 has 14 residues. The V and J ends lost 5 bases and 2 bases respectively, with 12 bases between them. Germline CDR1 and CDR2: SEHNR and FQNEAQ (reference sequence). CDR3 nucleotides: TGTGCCAGCAGCCCTACCCATACTAACACTGAAGCTTTCTTT. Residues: CASSPTHTNTEAFF.

CDR3 sequence: CASSERTGGSYGYTF. The CDR3 coding sequence is TGTGCCAGCAGTGAAAGGACAGGGGGGAGCTATGGCTACACCTTC. This rearrangement joins TRBV2 to TRBJ1-2; 10 bases are a match to TRBD1. With 2 bases clipped from V and 4 bases from J, the junction kept 4 bases outside the gene matches. This CDR3 has 15 amino acids. From germline, CDR1 is SNHLY and CDR2 FYNNEI.

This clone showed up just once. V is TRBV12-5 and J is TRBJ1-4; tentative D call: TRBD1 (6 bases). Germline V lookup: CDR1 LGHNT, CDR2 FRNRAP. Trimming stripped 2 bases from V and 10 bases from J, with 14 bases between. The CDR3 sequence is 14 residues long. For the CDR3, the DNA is TGTGCTAGTGGTTTGAATTCAGGGGAACGAAAACTGTTTTTT. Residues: CASGLNSGERKLFF. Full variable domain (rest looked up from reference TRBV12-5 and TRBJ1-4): DARVTQTPRHKVTEMGQEVTMRCQPILGHNTVFWYRQTMMQGLELLAYFRNRAPLDDSGMPKDRFSAEMPDATLATLKIQPSEPRDSAVYFCASGLNSGERKLFFGSGTQLSVL.

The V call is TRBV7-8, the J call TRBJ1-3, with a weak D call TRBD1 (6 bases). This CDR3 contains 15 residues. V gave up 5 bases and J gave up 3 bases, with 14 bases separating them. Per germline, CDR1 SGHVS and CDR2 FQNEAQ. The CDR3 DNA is TGTGCCAGCAGCGGGGGCCGGGGCAGTGGAAACACCATATATTTT. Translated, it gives CASSGGRGSGNTIYF.

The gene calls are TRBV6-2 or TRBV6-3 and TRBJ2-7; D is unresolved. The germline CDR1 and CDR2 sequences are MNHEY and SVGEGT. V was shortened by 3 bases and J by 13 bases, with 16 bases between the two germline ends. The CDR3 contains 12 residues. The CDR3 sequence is CASSYILSERYF. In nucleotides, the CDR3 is TGTGCCAGCAGTTATATTCTGTCGGAGCGATACTTC.

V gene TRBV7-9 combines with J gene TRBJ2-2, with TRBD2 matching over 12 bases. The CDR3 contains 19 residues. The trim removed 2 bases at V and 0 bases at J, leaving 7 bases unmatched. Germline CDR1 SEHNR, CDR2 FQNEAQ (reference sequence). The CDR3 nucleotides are TGTGCCAGCAGCTTATCCGCTAGCGGGGGGGCCTCGAACACCGGGGAGCTGTTTTTT. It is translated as CASSLSASGGASNTGELFF.

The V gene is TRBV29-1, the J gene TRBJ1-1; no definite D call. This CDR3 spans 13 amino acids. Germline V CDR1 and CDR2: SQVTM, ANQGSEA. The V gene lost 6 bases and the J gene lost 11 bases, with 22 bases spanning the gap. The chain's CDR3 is CSVRTVEGGVAFF. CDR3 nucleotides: TGCAGCGTACGAACCGTGGAGGGAGGAGTTGCTTTCTTT.

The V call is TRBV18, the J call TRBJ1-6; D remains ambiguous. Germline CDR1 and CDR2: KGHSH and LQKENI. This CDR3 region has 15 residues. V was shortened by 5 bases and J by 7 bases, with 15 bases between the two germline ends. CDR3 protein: CASSNVEGSNSPLHF. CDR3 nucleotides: TGTGCCAGCTCAAATGTTGAGGGCTCCAATTCACCCCTCCACTTT.

This chain's CDR3 is CASSQLGLPGKAKNIQYF. The CDR3 coding sequence is TGTGCCAGCAGCCAACTGGGACTCCCCGGAAAGGCCAAAAACATTCAGTACTTC. The J gene is TRBJ2-4, the V gene TRBV3-1 (or the pseudogene TRBV3-2), with D maybe TRBD2 (6 bases). CDR3 length: 18 amino acids. Trimming took 2 bases from V and 1 from J, leaving 18 bases between them. Germline CDR1 is LGHDT and CDR2 is YNNKEL (reference sequence).

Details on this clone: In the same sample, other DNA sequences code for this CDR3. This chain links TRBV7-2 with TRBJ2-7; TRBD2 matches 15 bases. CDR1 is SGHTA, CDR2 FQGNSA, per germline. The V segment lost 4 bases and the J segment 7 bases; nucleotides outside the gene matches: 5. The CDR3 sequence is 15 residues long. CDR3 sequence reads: CASSSGLAGGREQYF. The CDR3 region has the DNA TGTGCCAGCAGCTCAGGACTAGCGGGGGGGCGGGAGCAGTACTTC.

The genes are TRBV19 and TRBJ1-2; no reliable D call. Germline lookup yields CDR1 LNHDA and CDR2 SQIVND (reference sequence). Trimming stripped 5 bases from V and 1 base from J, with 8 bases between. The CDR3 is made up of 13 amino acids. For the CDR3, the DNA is TGTGCCAGTAGTTTGGACTATAACTATGGCTACACCTTC. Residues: CASSLDYNYGYTF. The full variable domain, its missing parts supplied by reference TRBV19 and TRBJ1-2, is DGGITQSPKYLFRKEGQNVTLSCEQNLNHDAMYWYRQDPGQGLRLIYYSQIVNDFQKGDIAEGYSVSREKKESFPLTVTSAQKNPTAFYLCASSLDYNYGYTFGSGTRLTVV.

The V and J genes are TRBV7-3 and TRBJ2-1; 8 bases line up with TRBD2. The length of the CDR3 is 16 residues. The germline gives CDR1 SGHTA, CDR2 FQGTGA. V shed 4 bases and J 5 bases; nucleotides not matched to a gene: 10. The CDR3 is CASSSQTGTRNNEQFF. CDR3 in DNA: TGTGCCAGCAGCTCCCAAACCGGGACTAGAAACAATGAGCAGTTCTTC.

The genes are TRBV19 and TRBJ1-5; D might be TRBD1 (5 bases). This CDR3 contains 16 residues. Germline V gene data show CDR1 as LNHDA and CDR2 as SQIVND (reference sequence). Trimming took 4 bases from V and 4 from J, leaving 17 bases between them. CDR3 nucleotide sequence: TGTGCCAGTAGTACCGTGAACCGGGCAGGGAATCAGCCCCAGCATTTT. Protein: CASSTVNRAGNQPQHF.

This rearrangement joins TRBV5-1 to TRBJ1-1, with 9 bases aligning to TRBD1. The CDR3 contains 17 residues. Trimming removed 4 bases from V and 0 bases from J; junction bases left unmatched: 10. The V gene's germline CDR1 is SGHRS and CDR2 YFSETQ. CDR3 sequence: CASSLGTGMWVNTEAFF. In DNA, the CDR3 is TGCGCCAGCAGCCTTGGGACAGGGATGTGGGTGAACACTGAAGCTTTCTTT.

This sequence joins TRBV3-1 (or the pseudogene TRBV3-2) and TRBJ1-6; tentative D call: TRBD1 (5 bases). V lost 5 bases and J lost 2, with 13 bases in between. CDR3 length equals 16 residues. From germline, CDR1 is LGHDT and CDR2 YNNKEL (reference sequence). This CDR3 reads CASSSPAGPYNSPLHF. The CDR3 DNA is TGTGCCAGCAGCTCCCCGGCGGGACCCTATAATTCACCCCTCCACTTT.

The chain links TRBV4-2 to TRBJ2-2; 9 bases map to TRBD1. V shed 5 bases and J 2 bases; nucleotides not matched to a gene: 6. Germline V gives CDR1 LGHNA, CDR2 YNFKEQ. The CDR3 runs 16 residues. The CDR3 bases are TGTGCCAGCAGCTCCCACAGGGGGCCCAACACCGGGGAGCTGTTTTTT. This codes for CASSSHRGPNTGELFF.

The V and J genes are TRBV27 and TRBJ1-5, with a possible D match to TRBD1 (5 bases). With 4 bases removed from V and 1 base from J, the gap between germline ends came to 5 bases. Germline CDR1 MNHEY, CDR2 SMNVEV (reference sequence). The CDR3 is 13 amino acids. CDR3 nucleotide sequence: TGTGCCAGCAGTTCAGGGAGCAATCAGCCCCAGCATTTT. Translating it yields CASSSGSNQPQHF.

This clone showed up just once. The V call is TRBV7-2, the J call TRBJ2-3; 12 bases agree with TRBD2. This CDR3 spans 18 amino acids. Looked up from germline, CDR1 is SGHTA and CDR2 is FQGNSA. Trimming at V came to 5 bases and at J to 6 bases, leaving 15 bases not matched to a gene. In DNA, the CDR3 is TGTGCCAGCAGCCTAGAGGGACCACTAGCGGGAGGTTCGGATACGCAGTATTTT. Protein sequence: CASSLEGPLAGGSDTQYF.

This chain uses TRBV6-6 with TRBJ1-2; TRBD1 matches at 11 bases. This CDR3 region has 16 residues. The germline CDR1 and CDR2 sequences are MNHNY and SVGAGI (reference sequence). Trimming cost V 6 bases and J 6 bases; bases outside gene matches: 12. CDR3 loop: CASSRGQGATRDGYTF. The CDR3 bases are TGTGCCAGCAGCCGCGGACAGGGGGCGACTCGGGATGGCTACACCTTC.

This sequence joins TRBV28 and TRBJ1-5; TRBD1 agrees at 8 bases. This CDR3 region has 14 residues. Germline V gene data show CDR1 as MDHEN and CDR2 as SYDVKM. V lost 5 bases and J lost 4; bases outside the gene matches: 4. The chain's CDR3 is CASSPGGGNQPQHF. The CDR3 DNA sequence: TGTGCCAGCAGTCCAGGGGGCGGAAATCAGCCCCAGCATTTT.

In DNA, the CDR3 is TGTGCCAGCAGTGCTGTGGGGAGCCCCGGGGAGCTGTTTTTT. This codes for CASSAVGSPGELFF. The chain carries TRBV25-1 and TRBJ2-2, with D perhaps TRBD2 (5 bases). V was pared by 4 bases and J by 6 bases, with 12 bases between. Germline V gene lookup returns CDR1 MGHDK and CDR2 SYGVNS. CDR3 size: 14 residues.